Listed below are T cell receptor beta chains from one sample, sequenced in a study of T-cell memory formation after mild COVID-19. TCRdb ran MiXCR on the 5' RACE reads and lists one entry per CDR3 protein. The repertoire includes under 300,000 distinct CDR3 sequences, 8% to 10% of them detected once, and under 25% sits in the top ten. Source material: PBMCs or a T cell subset sorted from them (not recorded which). Every receptor here comes from a man aged 18 to 30 who had mild COVID-19 (a few samples of this study predate the infection). Cell type and time point are not known. Both conserved end residues are part of each CDR3. The order of the fields is CDR3 length, D gene, V gene, clone size, J gene, CDR3 DNA, CDR3 protein. A D gene is named only where the DNA matches it firmly. Clone size is not always given. Where it is, it says once, few, many or a class for expanded clones.

14	TRBD1	TRBV29-1	many	TRBJ1-2	TGCAGCGTACCGGGACAGGGTTCTAACTATGGCTACACCTTC	CSVPGQGSNYGYTF
17	TRBD2	TRBV4-1	.	TRBJ2-3	TGCGCCAGCAGCCATGATAACCTAGCGGGGGTCACAGATACGCAGTATTTT	CASSHDNLAGVTDTQYF
14	.	TRBV11-1	few	TRBJ2-2	TGTGCCAGCAGCCTGGTGGCGGACACCGGGGAGCTGTTTTTT	CASSLVADTGELFF
13	TRBD1	TRBV12-3/TRBV12-4	.	TRBJ1-1	TGTGCCAGCATTGAACAGGGGGACACTGAAGCTTTCTTT	CASIEQGDTEAFF
17	.	TRBV4-3	.	TRBJ2-3	TGCGCCAGCAGCCAAGCTCCCTCCCCGGACCCCACAGATACGCAGTATTTT	CASSQAPSPDPTDTQYF
13	.	TRBV25-1	few	TRBJ2-2	TGTGCCAGCAGTGAAGCCGGCACCGGGGAGCTGTTTTTT	CASSEAGTGELFF
13	.	TRBV5-1	few	TRBJ2-1	TGCGCCAGCAGGACCGGGACCGGAGGGGGGCAGTTCTTC	CASRTGTGGGQFF
16	TRBD1	TRBV12-3/TRBV12-4	.	TRBJ2-2	TGTGCCAGCAGGGACTCGGGACAGGGGGCAGTCGGGGAGCTGTTTTTT	CASRDSGQGAVGELFF
15	TRBD1	TRBV7-9	few	TRBJ1-5	TGTGCCAGCAGCCGGGGACAGGGGGCGAATCAGCCCCAGCATTTT	CASSRGQGANQPQHF
12	.	TRBV10-3	few	TRBJ1-5	TGTGCCATCAGTGAAACAAATCAGCCCCAGCATTTT	CAISETNQPQHF
18	TRBD1	TRBV7-2	.	TRBJ2-3	TGTTCCAGCAGCTTAGATGGGGACAGGGGTATAAGGGCAGATACGCAGTATTTT	CSSSLDGDRGIRADTQYF
19	.	TRBV25-1	.	TRBJ2-2	TGTGCCAGCAGTGGCTACCCCCGGGTCCGGGATACGAACACCGGGGAGCTGTTTTTT	CASSGYPRVRDTNTGELFF
15	.	TRBV5-1	.	TRBJ1-1	TGCGCCAGCAGCTTGGGACGCCCAGGGGACACTGAAGCTTTCTTT	CASSLGRPGDTEAFF
16	TRBD1	TRBV3-1	few	TRBJ2-5	TGTGCCAGCAGCCCCTCTACTGGACAGGGCCTAGAGACCCAGTACTTC	CASSPSTGQGLETQYF
14	.	TRBV12-3/TRBV12-4	.	TRBJ1-4	TGTGCCAGCAGTTTGAGGAGTTTTAATGAAAAACTGTTTTTT	CASSLRSFNEKLFF
13	.	TRBV27	few	TRBJ2-3	TGTGCCAGCAGTTTATTGGTCGGTGATACGCAGTATTTT	CASSLLVGDTQYF
12	.	TRBV12-3/TRBV12-4	.	TRBJ1-5	TGTGCCAGCAGTTCCCTCTACCAGCCCCAGCATTTT	CASSSLYQPQHF
15	TRBD1	TRBV7-3	many	TRBJ2-3	TGTGCCAGCAGCTTTGGACAGGGGAATATGGATACGCAGTATTTT	CASSFGQGNMDTQYF
15	.	TRBV7-3	few	TRBJ2-1	TGTGCCAGCAGCTTCAGGGACACGAACTACAATGAGCAGTTCTTC	CASSFRDTNYNEQFF
13	.	TRBV5-1	few	TRBJ2-3	TGCGCCAGCAGCTTGACGACGACAGATACGCAGTATTTT	CASSLTTTDTQYF
12	TRBD1	TRBV12-3/TRBV12-4	.	TRBJ1-2	TGTGCCAGCAGTCAGGGGGCCTATGGCTACACCTTC	CASSQGAYGYTF
13	.	TRBV7-3	.	TRBJ2-5	TGTGCCAGCAGCCCATCCATGGTAGAGACCCAGTACTTC	CASSPSMVETQYF
14	TRBD2	TRBV20-1	few	TRBJ2-5	TGCAGTGCTAGAGGTAGCGGGGGCCAAGAGACCCAGTACTTC	CSARGSGGQETQYF
14	.	TRBV4-1	few	TRBJ2-3	TGCGCCAGCAGCGGCCGGGACCCCATAGATACGCAGTATTTT	CASSGRDPIDTQYF
14	TRBD1	TRBV20-1	.	TRBJ2-2	TGCAGTGGCAGGGACAGGGGGCAGTCCGGGGAGCTGTTTTTT	CSGRDRGQSGELFF
12	.	TRBV7-6	few	TRBJ1-2	TGTGCCAGCAGCTTAGCGCAACAGGCGGACACCTTC	CASSLAQQADTF
15	.	TRBV13	.	TRBJ1-1	TGTGCCAGCAGTTGGGGACGGGGTTTGGGGACTGAAGCTTTCTTT	CASSWGRGLGTEAFF
14	.	TRBV11-3	.	TRBJ2-1	TGTGCCAGCAGCCCCCCGGGACTCCTCAATGAGCAGTTCTTC	CASSPPGLLNEQFF
13	.	TRBV5-1	many	TRBJ1-1	TGCGCCAGCAGCGTACAGGTGAACACTGAAGCTTTCTTT	CASSVQVNTEAFF
13	.	TRBV18	.	TRBJ1-5	TGTGCCAGCTCACGGGCAGAAGGTCAGCCCCAGCATTTT	CASSRAEGQPQHF
11	.	TRBV12-3/TRBV12-4	.	TRBJ1-2	TGTGCCAGCAGGCTATCCGGTGGCTACACCTTC	CASRLSGGYTF
14	.	TRBV28	few	TRBJ2-7	TGTGCCAGCACTTTGACCTCAGGCTTCTACGAGCAGTACTTC	CASTLTSGFYEQYF
16	TRBD2	TRBV6-4	few	TRBJ2-3	TGTGCCAGCAGTGGAGGGGGTAGCGGGGGACCAGATACGCAGTATTTT	CASSGGGSGGPDTQYF
15	TRBD1	TRBV4-2	few	TRBJ2-2	TGTGCCAGCAGCCTTGGGACAGGGAAAACCGGGGAGCTGTTTTTT	CASSLGTGKTGELFF
15	.	TRBV7-2	few	TRBJ1-3	TGTGCCAGCAGCAACGGTCTGACCCCTGGAAACACCATATATTTT	CASSNGLTPGNTIYF
14	TRBD1	TRBV7-9	.	TRBJ1-2	TGTGCCAGCAGTCTGAGGGGGACAGGGGAGGGCTACACCTTC	CASSLRGTGEGYTF
13	.	TRBV12-3/TRBV12-4	many	TRBJ1-1	TGTGCCAGCAGTTTCCCTGGGAGGACTGAAGCTTTCTTT	CASSFPGRTEAFF
12	TRBD1	TRBV18	.	TRBJ2-7	TGTGCCAGCGGGAAGGACAGGGGCGAGCAGTACTTC	CASGKDRGEQYF
15	TRBD1	TRBV12-3/TRBV12-4	few	TRBJ2-2	TGTGCCAGCAGAACCGGGACAGCGAACACCGGGGAGCTGTTTTTT	CASRTGTANTGELFF
13	.	TRBV11-2	many	TRBJ1-1	TGTGCCAGCAGCCTTCCAGGGAGAGTCCAAGCTTTCTTT	CASSLPGRVQAFF
15	TRBD1	TRBV7-9	few	TRBJ1-3	TGTGCCAGCAGCCGCCGACAGGGGAAGGGAAACACCATATATTTT	CASSRRQGKGNTIYF
14	.	TRBV5-5	few	TRBJ1-5	TGTGCCAGCAGCTTACAGCTTTCGGGCCAGCCCCAGCATTTT	CASSLQLSGQPQHF
16	TRBD2	TRBV5-4	few	TRBJ2-1	TGTGCCAGCAGCTTGGGGGGTAGCGGGGGCTACAATGAGCAGTTCTTC	CASSLGGSGGYNEQFF
12	.	TRBV5-5	few	TRBJ1-1	TGTGCCAGCAGCTTGTTTGGAGCTGAAGCTTTCTTT	CASSLFGAEAFF
13	.	TRBV5-1	few	TRBJ2-3	TGCGCCAGCTGGAACAGCGGCACAGATACGCAGTATTTT	CASWNSGTDTQYF
15	TRBD2	TRBV5-1	few	TRBJ2-3	TGCGCCAGCCGGGACTACGTTTCTAGCACAGATACGCAGTATTTT	CASRDYVSSTDTQYF
14	.	TRBV4-3	.	TRBJ2-5	TGCGCCAGCAGCCAGGACGCCCGCCAAGAGACCCAGTACTTC	CASSQDARQETQYF
16	TRBD1	TRBV6-2/TRBV6-3	.	TRBJ2-3	TGTGCCAGCAGTTTCCTGACAGGGGTTGGCACAGATACGCAGTATTTT	CASSFLTGVGTDTQYF
13	.	TRBV12-3/TRBV12-4	few	TRBJ2-3	TGTGCCAGCAGTTTTTTGGGAGGAGATACGCAGTATTTT	CASSFLGGDTQYF
14	TRBD1	TRBV12-3/TRBV12-4	many	TRBJ2-3	TGTGCCAGCACACTACAGGGGGGCCCAGATACGCAGTATTTT	CASTLQGGPDTQYF
14	.	TRBV7-8	.	TRBJ1-1	TGTGCCAGCAGCTTAGCCCGGGGTGGAACTGAAGCTTTCTTT	CASSLARGGTEAFF
15	TRBD1	TRBV5-5	.	TRBJ2-4	TGTGCCAGCAGCTTGGCAGGGGGTTTGGGAAACATTCAGTACTTC	CASSLAGGLGNIQYF
10	TRBD2	TRBV20-1	once	TRBJ2-1	TGCAGTTCTCTAGCGGCTGAGCAGTCCTTC	CSSLAAEQSF
12	.	TRBV20-1	.	TRBJ2-3	TGCAGTTACGGGGGGCGCACAGATACGCAGTATTTT	CSYGGRTDTQYF